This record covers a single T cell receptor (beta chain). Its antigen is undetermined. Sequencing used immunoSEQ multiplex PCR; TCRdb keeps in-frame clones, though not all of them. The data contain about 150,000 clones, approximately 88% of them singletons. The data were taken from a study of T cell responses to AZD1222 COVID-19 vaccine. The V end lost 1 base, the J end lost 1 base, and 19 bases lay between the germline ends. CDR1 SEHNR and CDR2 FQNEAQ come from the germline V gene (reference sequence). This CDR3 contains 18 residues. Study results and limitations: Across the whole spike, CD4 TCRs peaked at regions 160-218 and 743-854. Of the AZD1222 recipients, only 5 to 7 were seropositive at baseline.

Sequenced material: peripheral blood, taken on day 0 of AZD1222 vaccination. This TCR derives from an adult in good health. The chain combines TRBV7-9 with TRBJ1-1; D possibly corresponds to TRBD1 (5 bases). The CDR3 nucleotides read TGTGCCAGCAGCTTAGTTCTGATCCGGGGTCAGGGGAACACTGAAGCTTTCTTT. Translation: CASSLVLIRGQGNTEAFF.